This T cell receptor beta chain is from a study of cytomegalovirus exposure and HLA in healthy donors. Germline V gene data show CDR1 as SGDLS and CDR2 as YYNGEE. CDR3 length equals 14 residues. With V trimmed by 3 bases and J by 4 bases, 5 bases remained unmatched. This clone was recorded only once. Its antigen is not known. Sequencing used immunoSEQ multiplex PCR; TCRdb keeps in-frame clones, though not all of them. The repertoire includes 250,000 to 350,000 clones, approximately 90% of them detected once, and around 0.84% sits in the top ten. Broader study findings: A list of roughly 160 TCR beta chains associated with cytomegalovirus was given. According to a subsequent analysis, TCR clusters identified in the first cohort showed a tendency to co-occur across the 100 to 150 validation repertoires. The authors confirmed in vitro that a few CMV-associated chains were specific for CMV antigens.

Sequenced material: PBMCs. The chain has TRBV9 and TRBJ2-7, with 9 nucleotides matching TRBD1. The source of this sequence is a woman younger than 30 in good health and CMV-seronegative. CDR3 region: CASSATGQGYEQYF. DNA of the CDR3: TGTGCCAGCAGCGCCACGGGACAGGGTTACGAGCAGTACTTC.